This T cell receptor beta chain was found in a study of shared clonotypes between healthy human individuals. Study background: A donor's plate count was three for CD4 naive and three for CD4 memory; CD8 naive had two and CD8 memory one.

This clone was seen a single time. What it binds is not known. Study findings and constraints: In contrast to clonotypes shared by all four donors, non-shared clonotypes had lower generation probabilities.

The repertoire was sequenced with immunoSEQ multiplex PCR; TCRdb's copy has only in-frame clones and lacks some. The sample includes 850,000 to 1,200,000 clones, more than 65% of them seen just once. The length of the CDR3 is 17 residues. V lost 6 bases and J 0 bases, leaving 18 bases between the germline ends. CDR1 and CDR2 (germline): SGHRS, YFSETQ. The TCR sequence derives from a man between 18 and 35 years old in good health. The source material was memory CD4+ T cells sorted from blood. Subset given: CD45RA-negative fraction. The chain uses TRBV5-1 and TRBJ1-4; D is uncertain. CDR3 residues: CASTHGGRRPTNEKLFF. As DNA, the CDR3 is TGCGCCAGCACCCATGGAGGGCGTCGGCCAACTAATGAAAAACTGTTTTTT.